This T cell receptor (beta chain) derives from a study of CD8 T cells in ankylosing spondylitis. Study-wide findings and caveats: Those disease-linked clones were CD8+; they were also relatively rare in peripheral blood. What seemed typical of ankylosing spondylitis blood was a TCR beta motif built from roughly 8 highly homologous variants.

5'-RACE, quantitative and with molecular barcodes, yielded the TCR beta libraries. One entry per CDR3 protein, called by TCRdb with MiXCR from the 5' RACE reads. The sample has about 35,000 distinct CDR3 sequences, 10% seen once; the top ten hold 15% to 20%. This CDR3 is 15 amino acids long. Germline V gives CDR1 SGHRS, CDR2 YFSETQ. With 7 bases removed from V and 0 bases from J, the gap between germline ends came to 17 bases. This clonotype ranks as medium-sized. Its antigen is still unknown. V usage is TRBV5-1 and J usage is TRBJ2-7; D is unclear. This TCR came from a male donor with ankylosing spondylitis or in good health (not recorded which). Sequencing input: blood, either unsorted or a sorted T cell fraction (not recorded which). CDR3 region: CASRQEDGFSYEQYF. CDR3 nucleotide sequence: TGCGCCAGCCGACAAGAGGACGGGTTCTCCTACGAGCAGTACTTC.